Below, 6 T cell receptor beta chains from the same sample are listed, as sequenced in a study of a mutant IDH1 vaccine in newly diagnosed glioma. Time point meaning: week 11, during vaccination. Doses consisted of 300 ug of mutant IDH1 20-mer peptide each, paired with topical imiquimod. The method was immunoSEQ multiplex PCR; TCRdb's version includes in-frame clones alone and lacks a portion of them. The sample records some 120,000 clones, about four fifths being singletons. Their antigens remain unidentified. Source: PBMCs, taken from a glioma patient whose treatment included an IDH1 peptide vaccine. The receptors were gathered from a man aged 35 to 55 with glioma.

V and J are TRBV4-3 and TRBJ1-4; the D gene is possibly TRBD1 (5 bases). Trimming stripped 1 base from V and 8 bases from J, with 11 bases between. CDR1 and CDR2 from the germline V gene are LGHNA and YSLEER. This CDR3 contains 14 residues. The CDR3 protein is CASSQGQGPEKLFF. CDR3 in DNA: TGCGCCAGCAGCCAAGGGCAGGGACCCGAAAAACTGTTTTTT.

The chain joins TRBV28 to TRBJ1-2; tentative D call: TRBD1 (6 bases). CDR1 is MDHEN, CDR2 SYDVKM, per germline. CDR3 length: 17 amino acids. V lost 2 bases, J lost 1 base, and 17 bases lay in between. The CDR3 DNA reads TGTGCCAGCAGTTTAAGGGACAAGGGTCCCCTTAACTATGGCTACACCTTC. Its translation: CASSLRDKGPLNYGYTF.

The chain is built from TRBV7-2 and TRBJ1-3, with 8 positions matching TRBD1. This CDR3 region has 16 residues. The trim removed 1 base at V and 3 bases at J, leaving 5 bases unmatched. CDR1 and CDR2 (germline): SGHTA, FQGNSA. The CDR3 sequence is CASSLGGQAFGNTIYF. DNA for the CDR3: TGTGCCAGCAGCTTAGGGGGACAGGCTTTTGGAAACACCATATATTTT.

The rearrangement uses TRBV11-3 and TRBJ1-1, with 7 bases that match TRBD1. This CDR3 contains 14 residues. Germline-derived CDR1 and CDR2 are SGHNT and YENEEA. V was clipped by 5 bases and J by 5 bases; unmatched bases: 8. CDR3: CASSVGGGSTEAFF. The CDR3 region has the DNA TGTGCCAGCAGCGTAGGGGGCGGGTCGACTGAAGCTTTCTTT.

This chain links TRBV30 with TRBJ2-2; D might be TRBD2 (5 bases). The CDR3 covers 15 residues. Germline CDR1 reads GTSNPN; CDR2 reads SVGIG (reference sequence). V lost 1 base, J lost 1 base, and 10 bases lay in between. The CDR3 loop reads CAWSGVGMNTGELFF. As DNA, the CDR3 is TGTGCCTGGAGTGGAGTCGGGATGAACACCGGGGAGCTGTTTTTT.

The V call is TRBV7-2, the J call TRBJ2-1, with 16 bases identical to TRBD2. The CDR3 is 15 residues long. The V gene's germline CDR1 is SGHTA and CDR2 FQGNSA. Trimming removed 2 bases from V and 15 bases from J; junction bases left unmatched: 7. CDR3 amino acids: CASSLTGTSGGARFF. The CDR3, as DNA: TGTGCCAGCAGCTTAACCGGGACTAGCGGGGGGGCCCGGTTCTTC.